In its sample, the clone carrying this T cell receptor beta chain was seen many times. Other DNA sequences within the sample encode an identical CDR3. Between the trimmed V and J ends, which lost 7 bases and 0 bases, there was a span of 10 bases. CDR3 size: 12 residues. Germline V CDR1 and CDR2: SQVTM, ANQGSEA. The data are from a study of metastatic and nonmetastatic thyroid tumors. Thyroid surgery had not been preceded by any treatment in any patient. In the source study's methods: Clinicopathological groups of papillary thyroid cancer showed CDR3 differences that were used to build a distant-metastasis classifier. TCRdb re-called the PCR reads with MiXCR. The V and J calls and clone size come from TCRdb's table, not from the authors' own analysis. The sample lists tens of thousands of clones, roughly 14% occurring once.

The sample was blood. This chain uses TRBV29-1 with TRBJ2-7; D call uncertain. The TCR originated in a male donor with papillary thyroid cancer or a benign thyroid nodule (not recorded which). Some clones in this sample may be carry-over from other donors' samples. As DNA, the CDR3 is TGCAGCGCCCAAGACAACTCCTACGAGCAGTACTTC. It yields the protein CSAQDNSYEQYF.